This TCR beta chain stems from a study of human T cells and chemical hapten exposure. Time point meaning: pre-sensitization, week 0. Treatment of the sample: therapeutic diphenylcyclopropenone sensitization with weekly scalp DPC. Trimming cost V 8 bases and J 1 base, with 11 bases left between them. The CDR3 runs 13 residues. TCRdb ran MiXCR on the RACE reads and lists one entry per CDR3 protein. The profile shows over 300,000 distinct CDR3 sequences, around 5.5% of them singletons. In its sample, this clonotype was seen a few times. J is TRBJ1-1 and V is TRBV12-3 or TRBV12-4; D possibly corresponds to TRBD1 (5 bases). The specimen was whole blood, collected in connection with sensitization to the hapten diphenylcyclopropenone (DPC). The receptor was derived from a woman aged 45-59 years with alopecia areata. Some clones in this sample may be carry-over from other donors' samples. As DNA, the CDR3 is TGTGCCAGCGGGGCTTCAGGGAACACTGAAGCTTTCTTT. It yields the protein CASGASGNTEAFF.